This T cell receptor beta chain derives from a study of blood T cell repertoires in COVID-19. Libraries were prepared by immunoSEQ multiplex PCR; TCRdb keeps only in-frame clonotypes and omits some of them. The data show some 220,000 clones, with around 85% seen just once and 1.3% held by the top ten. CDR1 is MNHEY and CDR2 is SVGAGI in the germline V gene. V lost 2 bases and J lost 4, with 12 bases in between. CDR3 length: 14 amino acids. The chain carries TRBV6-5 and TRBJ2-7; TRBD1 might be the D (6 bases). The TCR comes from a woman between 40 and 55 years old with acute COVID-19. Sequenced input: PBMCs or T cells enriched from blood (not recorded which). The CDR3 sequence is CASSYAYRVYEQYF. Here the CDR3 DNA reads TGTGCCAGCAGTTACGCCTACAGGGTTTACGAGCAGTACTTC.